These T cell receptor beta chains were read from a single sample in a study of blood T cells in healthy people across ages. A single record per CDR3 protein comes from TCRdb applying MiXCR to the 5' RACE reads. The table lists 1,800,000 or so distinct CDR3 sequences, roughly 43% of them singletons. Input material: blood. Receptors originate from a human donor in good health. Each CDR3 is given with its conserved first and last residue. A D gene is named only where the DNA matches it firmly. Size is omitted from some rows. Given values are once, few, many or a class for expanded clones.

cdr3_nt,cdr3_aa,d_call,clone_size,cdr3_length,j_call,v_call
TGTGCCAGCAGCTTAGAGGCTAGCGGTGGGGAGACCCAGTACTTC,CASSLEASGGETQYF,TRBD2,many,15,TRBJ2-5,TRBV7-9
TGTGCCATCAGTGTCCGGGACCTCAGTGAGCAGTTCTTC,CAISVRDLSEQFF,-,many,13,TRBJ2-1,TRBV10-3
TGTGCCAGCAGTTTTACGACAGGGCAGGAGACCCAGTACTTC,CASSFTTGQETQYF,TRBD1,few,14,TRBJ2-5,TRBV12-3/TRBV12-4
TGCAGCGTGGACAGGGACAGAAACACAGATACGCAGTATTTT,CSVDRDRNTDTQYF,TRBD1,-,14,TRBJ2-3,TRBV29-1
TGTGCCAGCAGGGCGGCCCTTTCCGCGGAGACCCAGTACTTC,CASRAALSAETQYF,-,few,14,TRBJ2-5,TRBV6-2/TRBV6-3
TGCGCCAGCAGTCAAGATCACGGCAGACAAGGATCCGGCTACACCTTC,CASSQDHGRQGSGYTF,-,few,16,TRBJ1-2,TRBV4-3
TGCAGTGCCCCGGGACAGGGAGCCACAGATACGCAGTATTTT,CSAPGQGATDTQYF,TRBD1,few,14,TRBJ2-3,TRBV20-1
TGCAGCGTGGTTCCCGGGACAGGGGGCTGTGGCTACACCTTC,CSVVPGTGGCGYTF,TRBD1,few,14,TRBJ1-2,TRBV29-1
TGTGCCAGCAGCTTGGAGGGGGGGCGATACGAGCAGTACTTC,CASSLEGGRYEQYF,-,-,14,TRBJ2-7,TRBV5-6
TGCGCCAGCAGCCAGCCGATTAAGGGTCCGAATGAAAAACTGTTTTTT,CASSQPIKGPNEKLFF,-,few,16,TRBJ1-4,TRBV4-1
TGTGCCATCAGTGCCTCGGACGGAACTAGCGGGGGAGGTACGCAGTATTTT,CAISASDGTSGGGTQYF,TRBD2,-,17,TRBJ2-3,TRBV10-3
TGTGCCAGCAGCTTAGCAGGGCGTCTCTTCCCGTCCTACGAGCAGTACTTC,CASSLAGRLFPSYEQYF,-,-,17,TRBJ2-7,TRBV5-5
TGTGCCAGCTTATCCGGGACAGGCTCCTACGAGCAGTACTTC,CASLSGTGSYEQYF,TRBD1,-,14,TRBJ2-7,TRBV2
TGCAGCGTTGGGGACGCGGCAGGCGAAACTGAAGCTTTCTTT,CSVGDAAGETEAFF,-,-,14,TRBJ1-1,TRBV29-1
TGCGCCAGCAGCTATCGGGACAAGGTAAAGAATCAGCCCCAGCATTTT,CASSYRDKVKNQPQHF,-,few,16,TRBJ1-5,TRBV4-1
TGTGCCAGCAGCTTAGGGGGCTTCGAGAGCACAGATACGCAGTATTTT,CASSLGGFESTDTQYF,-,-,16,TRBJ2-3,TRBV7-6
TGTGCCAGCAGTGACTTAATCCAAGGGGGAGATCAGCCCCAGCATTTT,CASSDLIQGGDQPQHF,-,-,16,TRBJ1-5,TRBV6-2/TRBV6-3
TGTGCCAGCAAACCCGGGCCCACCAACACTGAAGCTTTCTTT,CASKPGPTNTEAFF,-,-,14,TRBJ1-1,TRBV28
TGTGCCAGCAGCTACCCCCCAGGCGGCTACACCTTC,CASSYPPGGYTF,-,-,12,TRBJ1-2,TRBV7-9
TGTGCCAGCAGTGAAAGGGAGGGGATCGGGAGCAATCAGCCCCAGCATTTT,CASSEREGIGSNQPQHF,-,once,17,TRBJ1-5,TRBV6-1
TGCAGTGCCAGAGACTCGGGGACTGAAGCTTTCTTT,CSARDSGTEAFF,-,-,12,TRBJ1-1,TRBV20-1
TGTGCCAGCAGCTGGCCGGCGTCCCTCCTAGCGGGGGAAAACAATGAGCAGTTCTTC,CASSWPASLLAGENNEQFF,TRBD2,-,19,TRBJ2-1,TRBV7-2
TGTGCCAGCAGAACAGGGACTCACACTGAAGCTTTCTTT,CASRTGTHTEAFF,-,-,13,TRBJ1-1,TRBV6-5
TGTGCCAGCAGCGGGGCCCTGAAAAAACTGTTTTTT,CASSGALKKLFF,-,few,12,TRBJ1-4,TRBV6-1
TGCAGTGCACGAGGTTTGAAGGGGGCTACAACTAACTATGGCTACACCTTC,CSARGLKGATTNYGYTF,TRBD1,-,17,TRBJ1-2,TRBV20-1
TGCGCCAGCAGCCTACAAGGGCCGGGGAGGGCCTACAATGAGCAGTTCTTC,CASSLQGPGRAYNEQFF,TRBD2,-,17,TRBJ2-1,TRBV4-3
TGTGCCAGCAGCCGCGGAGTTTCACCCCTCCACTTT,CASSRGVSPLHF,-,-,12,TRBJ1-6,TRBV7-8
TGTGCCAGCAGCCTAACACTAGCGGGGGGTCATGGAGAGACCCAGTACTTC,CASSLTLAGGHGETQYF,TRBD2,few,17,TRBJ2-5,TRBV7-9